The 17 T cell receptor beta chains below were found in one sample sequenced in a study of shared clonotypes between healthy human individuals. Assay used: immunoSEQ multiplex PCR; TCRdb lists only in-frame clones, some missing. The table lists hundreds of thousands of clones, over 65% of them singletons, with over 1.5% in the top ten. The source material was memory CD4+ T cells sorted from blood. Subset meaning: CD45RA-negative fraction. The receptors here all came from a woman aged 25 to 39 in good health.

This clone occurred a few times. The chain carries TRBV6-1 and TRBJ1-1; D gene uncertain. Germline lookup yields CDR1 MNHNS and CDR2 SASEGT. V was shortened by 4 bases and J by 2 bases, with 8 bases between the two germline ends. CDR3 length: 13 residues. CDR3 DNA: TGTGCCAGCAGTGGGCCGTTTAACACTGAAGCTTTCTTT. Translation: CASSGPFNTEAFF.

The CDR3 sequence is CASSSGGGYTF. The CDR3 coding sequence is TGTGCCAGCAGCTCTGGGGGTGGCTACACCTTC. This chain links TRBV11-2 with TRBJ1-2, with D possibly being TRBD1 (5 bases). The germline V gene encodes CDR1 SGHAT and CDR2 FQNNGV. The CDR3 sequence is 11 residues long. The V and J ends lost 4 bases and 7 bases respectively, with 7 bases between them.

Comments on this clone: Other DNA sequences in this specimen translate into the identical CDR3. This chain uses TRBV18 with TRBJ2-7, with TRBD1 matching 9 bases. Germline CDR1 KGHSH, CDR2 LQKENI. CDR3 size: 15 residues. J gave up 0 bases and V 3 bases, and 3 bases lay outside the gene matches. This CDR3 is CASSPGQGGSYEQYF. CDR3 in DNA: TGTGCCAGCTCACCGGGACAGGGTGGCTCCTACGAGCAGTACTTC.

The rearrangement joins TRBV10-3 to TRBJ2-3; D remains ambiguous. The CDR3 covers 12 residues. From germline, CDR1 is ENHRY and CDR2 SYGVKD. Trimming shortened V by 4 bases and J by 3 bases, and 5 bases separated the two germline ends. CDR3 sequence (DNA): TGTGCCATCAGTGGACCTACAGATACGCAGTATTTT. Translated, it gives CAISGPTDTQYF.

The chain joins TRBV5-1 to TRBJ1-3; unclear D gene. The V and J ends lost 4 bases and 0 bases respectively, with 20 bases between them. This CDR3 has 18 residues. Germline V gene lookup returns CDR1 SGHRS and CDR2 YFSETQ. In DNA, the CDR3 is TGCGCCAGCAGCCGCCATTCGGAACAGCGAGTCTCTGGAAACACCATATATTTT. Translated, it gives CASSRHSEQRVSGNTIYF.

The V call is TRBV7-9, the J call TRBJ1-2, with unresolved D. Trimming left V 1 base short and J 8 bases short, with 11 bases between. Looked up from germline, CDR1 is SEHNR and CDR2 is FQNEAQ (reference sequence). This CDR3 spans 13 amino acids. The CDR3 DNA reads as TGTGCCAGCAGCTTAGTGGATTATACGGGCTACACCTTC. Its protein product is CASSLVDYTGYTF.

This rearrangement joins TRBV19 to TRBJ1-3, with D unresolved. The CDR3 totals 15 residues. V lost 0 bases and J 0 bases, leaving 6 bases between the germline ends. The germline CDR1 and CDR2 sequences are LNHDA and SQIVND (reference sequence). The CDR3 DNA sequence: TGTGCCAGTAGTATAGACAGCAGCTCTGGAAACACCATATATTTT. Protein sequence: CASSIDSSSGNTIYF.

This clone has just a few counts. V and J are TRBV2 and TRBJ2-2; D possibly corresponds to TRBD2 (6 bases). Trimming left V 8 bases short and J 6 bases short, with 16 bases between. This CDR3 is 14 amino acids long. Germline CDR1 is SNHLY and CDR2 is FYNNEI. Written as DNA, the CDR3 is TGTGCCAGCCTCCCGGGAGAAGTAGCCGGGGAGCTGTTTTTT. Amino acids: CASLPGEVAGELFF.

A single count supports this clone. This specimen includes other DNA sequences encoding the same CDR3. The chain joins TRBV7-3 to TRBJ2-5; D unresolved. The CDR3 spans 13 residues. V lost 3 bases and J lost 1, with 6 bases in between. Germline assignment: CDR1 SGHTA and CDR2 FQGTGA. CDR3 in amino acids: CASSFGPQETQYF. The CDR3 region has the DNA TGTGCCAGCAGCTTTGGGCCCCAAGAGACCCAGTACTTC.

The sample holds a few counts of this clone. Here the CDR3 DNA reads TGTGCCAGCAGTTTCTCGGGACAGGGGGCGGACTATGGCTACACCTTC. Translating gives CASSFSGQGADYGYTF. The chain recombines TRBV6-5 with TRBJ1-2, with 12 bases matching TRBD1. This CDR3 has 16 amino acids. The germline gives CDR1 MNHEY, CDR2 SVGAGI. With 4 bases clipped from V and 3 bases from J, the junction kept 6 bases outside the gene matches.

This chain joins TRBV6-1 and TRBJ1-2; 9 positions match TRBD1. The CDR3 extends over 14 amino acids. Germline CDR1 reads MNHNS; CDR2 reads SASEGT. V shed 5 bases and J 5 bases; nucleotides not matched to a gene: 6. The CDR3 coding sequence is TGTGCCAGCAGTTGGACCGGGACAGGGTATGGCTACACCTTC. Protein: CASSWTGTGYGYTF.

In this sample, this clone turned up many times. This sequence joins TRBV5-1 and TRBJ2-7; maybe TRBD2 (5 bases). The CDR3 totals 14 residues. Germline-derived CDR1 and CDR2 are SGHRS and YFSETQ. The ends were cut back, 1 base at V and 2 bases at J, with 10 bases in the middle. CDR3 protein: CASSLSTTPYEQYF. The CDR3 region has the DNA TGCGCCAGCAGCTTGTCGACTACCCCCTACGAGCAGTACTTC.

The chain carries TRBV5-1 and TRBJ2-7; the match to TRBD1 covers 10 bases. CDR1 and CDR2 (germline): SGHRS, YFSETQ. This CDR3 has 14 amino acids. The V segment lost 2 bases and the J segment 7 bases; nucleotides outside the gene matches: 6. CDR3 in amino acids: CASSFGQGVREQYF. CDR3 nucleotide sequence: TGCGCCAGCAGCTTTGGACAGGGGGTGCGGGAGCAGTACTTC.

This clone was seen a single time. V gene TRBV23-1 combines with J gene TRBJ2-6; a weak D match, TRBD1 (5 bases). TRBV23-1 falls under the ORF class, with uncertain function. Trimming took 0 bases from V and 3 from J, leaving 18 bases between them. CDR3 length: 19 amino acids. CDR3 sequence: CASSQSRQQKKGGANVLTF. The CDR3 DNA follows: TGCGCCAGCAGTCAATCGAGACAGCAAAAGAAAGGTGGGGCCAACGTCCTGACTTTC.

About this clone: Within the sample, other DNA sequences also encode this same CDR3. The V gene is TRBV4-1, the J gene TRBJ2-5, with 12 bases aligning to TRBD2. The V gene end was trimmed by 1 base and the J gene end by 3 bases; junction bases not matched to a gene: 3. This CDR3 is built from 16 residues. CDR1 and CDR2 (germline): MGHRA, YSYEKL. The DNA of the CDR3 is TGCGCCAGCAGCCAAGCACTAGCGGGAGGTGAAGAGACCCAGTACTTC. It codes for CASSQALAGGEETQYF.

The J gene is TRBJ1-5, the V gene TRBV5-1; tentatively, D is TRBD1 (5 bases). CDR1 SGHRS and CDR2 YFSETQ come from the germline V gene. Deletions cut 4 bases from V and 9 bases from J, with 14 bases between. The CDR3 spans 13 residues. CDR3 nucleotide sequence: TGCGCCAGCAGCAACGGGACTAAGGGGCCCCAGCATTTT. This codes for CASSNGTKGPQHF.

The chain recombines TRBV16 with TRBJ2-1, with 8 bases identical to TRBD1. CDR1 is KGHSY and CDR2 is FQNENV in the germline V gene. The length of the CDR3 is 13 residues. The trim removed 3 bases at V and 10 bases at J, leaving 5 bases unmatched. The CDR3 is CASSQQGAGEQFF. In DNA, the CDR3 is TGTGCCAGCAGCCAGCAGGGGGCAGGAGAGCAGTTCTTC.